These 21 T cell receptor beta chains were all obtained from the same sample, sequenced in a study of blood T cell repertoires in COVID-19. Produced via immunoSEQ multiplex PCR; TCRdb's table is partial and in-frame only. The sample holds 70,000 to 95,000 clones, over 75% seen once. Sequencing was done on a sample of peripheral blood. The receptors were sampled from a human donor in a cohort sampled during active COVID-19.

The gene calls are TRBV7-9 and TRBJ1-5; 7 bases align to TRBD1. The junction had 6 bases not matched to a gene; V was cut back by 3 bases and J by 4 bases. Germline loops: CDR1 SEHNR, CDR2 FQNEAQ (reference sequence). CDR3 length equals 15 residues. DNA for the CDR3: TGTGCCAGCAGCTTGTGGGGACAGCCAAATCAGCCCCAGCATTTT. The encoded protein is CASSLWGQPNQPQHF.

V and J are TRBV9 and TRBJ2-3; D perhaps matches TRBD2 (6 bases). CDR3 length: 17 residues. CDR1 is SGDLS and CDR2 is YYNGEE in the germline V gene. The V end was cut by 3 bases, the J end by 3 bases, with 20 bases between. CDR3 sequence: CASSAAGTSAMTDTQYF. The CDR3 nucleotides are TGTGCCAGCAGCGCCGCCGGGACTTCCGCTATGACAGATACGCAGTATTTT.

V and J are TRBV6-5 and TRBJ2-3; maybe TRBD1 (7 bases). The V gene lost 3 bases and the J gene lost 5 bases, with 15 bases spanning the gap. The CDR3 covers 15 residues. CDR1 is MNHEY and CDR2 is SVGAGI in the germline V gene. The CDR3 DNA sequence: TGTGCCAGCAGTTATGCAGGGGGGCAGAGAGATACGCAGTATTTT. It specifies CASSYAGGQRDTQYF.

Comments on this clone: Other DNA sequences of this sample code for an identical CDR3. The chain carries TRBV9 and TRBJ2-5; TRBD2 might be the D (6 bases). Germline V gene lookup returns CDR1 SGDLS and CDR2 YYNGEE. The CDR3 length is 14 residues. V was shortened by 2 bases and J by 0 bases, with 8 bases between the two germline ends. The CDR3 DNA reads TGTGCCAGCAGCGTTGGAGGGTACCAAGAGACCCAGTACTTC. It translates to CASSVGGYQETQYF.

The J gene is TRBJ2-7, the V gene TRBV7-9; possible D gene TRBD1, 5 bases. CDR1 and CDR2 from the germline V gene are SEHNR and FQNEAQ (reference sequence). This CDR3 region has 13 residues. Deletions cut 1 base from V and 5 bases from J, with 9 bases between. This chain's CDR3 is CASSLDGAHEQYF. The DNA of the CDR3 is TGTGCCAGCAGCTTAGATGGGGCCCACGAGCAGTACTTC.

The V and J genes are TRBV3-1 (or the pseudogene TRBV3-2) and TRBJ1-2; 8 bases agree with TRBD1. CDR1 and CDR2 from the germline V gene are LGHDT and YNNKEL (reference sequence). With 2 bases clipped from V and 4 bases from J, the junction kept 15 bases outside the gene matches. The CDR3 is made up of 18 amino acids. The CDR3 loop reads CASSQSRQGARGGYGYTF. CDR3 DNA sequence: TGTGCCAGCAGCCAATCTCGGCAGGGGGCGCGGGGTGGCTATGGCTACACCTTC.

This chain joins TRBV7-9 and TRBJ2-3; possible D gene TRBD2, 7 bases. CDR3 size: 15 residues. Trimming took 3 bases from V and 4 from J, leaving 14 bases between them. Germline-derived CDR1 and CDR2 are SEHNR and FQNEAQ (reference sequence). The DNA of the CDR3 is TGTGCCAGCAGCTTTCGGGGGGCGATTGCAGATACGCAGTATTTT. Protein product: CASSFRGAIADTQYF.

The chain carries TRBV5-4 and TRBJ2-7, with 8 nucleotides matching TRBD2. Losses at the gene ends were 1 base for V and 7 bases for J; bases not matched to a gene: 10. CDR3 length: 15 residues. The germline V gene encodes CDR1 SGHNT and CDR2 YYREEE (reference sequence). CDR3 nucleotide sequence: TGTGCCAGCAGCTTGTCCGGGACTAGGTCCGAGGAGCAGTACTTC. Its translation is CASSLSGTRSEEQYF.

This clone was recorded a few times. The chain has TRBV5-4 and TRBJ2-3; D might be TRBD2 (6 bases). The ends were cut back, 2 bases at V and 1 base at J, with 8 bases in the middle. The CDR3 runs to 14 residues. Germline lookup yields CDR1 SGHNT and CDR2 YYREEE (reference sequence). CDR3 nucleotide sequence: TGTGCCAGCAGCTTTGGAGGGGGCACAGATACGCAGTATTTT. It yields the protein CASSFGGGTDTQYF. Filled out from reference TRBV5-4 and TRBJ2-3, the complete variable domain reads ETGVTQSPTHLIKTRGQQVTLRCSSQSGHNTVSWYQQALGQGPQFIFQYYREEENGRGNFPPRFSGLQFPNYSSELNVNALELDDSALYLCASSFGGGTDTQYFGPGTRLTVL.

The chain employs TRBV5-1 and TRBJ1-1; 7 nucleotides line up with TRBD1. After removal of 4 bases from V and 11 bases from J, the junction contained 17 bases not matched to a gene. The CDR3 totals 15 residues. The germline gives CDR1 SGHRS, CDR2 YFSETQ. The chain's CDR3 is CASSPIMDRIMEAFF. For the CDR3, the DNA is TGCGCCAGCAGCCCGATTATGGACAGGATCATGGAGGCTTTCTTT.

The gene calls are TRBV6-6 and TRBJ1-2; TRBD1 matches 7 bases. Germline V gives CDR1 MNHNY, CDR2 SVGAGI (reference sequence). The CDR3 consists of 13 residues. With V trimmed by 7 bases and J by 2 bases, 4 bases remained unmatched. Here the CDR3 reads CASTPGQNYGYTF. As DNA, the CDR3 is TGTGCCAGCACTCCGGGACAGAACTATGGCTACACCTTC.

V is TRBV5-1 and J is TRBJ2-1; D uncertain. V lost 4 bases to trimming and J lost 3 bases, with 8 bases between them. The CDR3 runs 13 residues. CDR1 and CDR2 from the germline V gene are SGHRS and YFSETQ. The CDR3 sequence is CASSVDNYNEQFF. The CDR3 region has the DNA TGCGCCAGCAGCGTCGACAACTACAATGAGCAGTTCTTC.

The V gene is TRBV9, the J gene TRBJ2-2; 11 positions match TRBD2. The CDR3 is 18 amino acids. CDR1 is SGDLS and CDR2 is YYNGEE in the germline V gene. V lost 0 bases and J lost 4; bases outside the gene matches: 8. CDR3 region: CASSVGLSGGVPTGELFF. The CDR3 nucleotides are TGTGCCAGCAGCGTAGGGCTTAGCGGGGGGGTACCCACCGGGGAGCTGTTTTTT.

V and J are TRBV18 and TRBJ1-2; TRBD1 is a possible D gene (6 bases). Germline values: CDR1 KGHSH, CDR2 LQKENI. V lost 9 bases and J lost 3, with 20 bases in between. This CDR3 spans 15 amino acids. Here the CDR3 reads CARMTKPGVYYGYTF. CDR3 nucleotide sequence: TGTGCCAGGATGACTAAGCCAGGGGTTTACTATGGCTACACCTTC.

The J gene is TRBJ2-7, the V gene TRBV29-1; tentative D call: TRBD1 (6 bases). Trimming shortened V by 1 base and J by 0 bases, and 16 bases separated the two germline ends. This CDR3 spans 16 amino acids. Per germline, CDR1 SQVTM and CDR2 ANQGSEA. DNA for the CDR3: TGCAGCGTTGAAGGCTCCACGACAGGATCCTCCTACGAGCAGTACTTC. Translating gives CSVEGSTTGSSYEQYF.

The chain carries TRBV3-1 (or the pseudogene TRBV3-2) and TRBJ2-2; a weak D match, TRBD2 (5 bases). V dropped 3 bases and J dropped 7 bases, with 12 bases sitting between them. This CDR3 spans 14 amino acids. Germline assignment: CDR1 LGHDT and CDR2 YNNKEL (reference sequence). CDR3 nucleotide sequence: TGTGCCAGCAGCCATCTGGCCGGGAACGGGGAGCTGTTTTTT. It codes for CASSHLAGNGELFF.

The chain recombines TRBV4-2 with TRBJ2-1; TRBD1 agrees at 10 bases. Looked up from germline, CDR1 is LGHNA and CDR2 is YNFKEQ. This CDR3 spans 15 amino acids. V was pared by 4 bases and J by 5 bases, with 5 bases of the junction left unmatched. The CDR3 is CASSPGGTGDNEQFF. In DNA form, the CDR3 reads TGTGCCAGCAGCCCGGGAGGGACAGGGGACAATGAGCAGTTCTTC.

V usage is TRBV6-5 and J usage is TRBJ2-7; 7 bases map to TRBD2. Germline-derived CDR1 and CDR2 are MNHEY and SVGAGI. Unmatched junction bases numbered 6, after V lost 4 bases and J lost 0 bases. The CDR3 covers 15 residues. CDR3: CASSFGLGSSYEQYF. The DNA for the CDR3 is TGTGCCAGCAGTTTTGGACTAGGGAGCTCCTACGAGCAGTACTTC.

The gene calls are TRBV3-1 (or the pseudogene TRBV3-2) and TRBJ2-1; TRBD2 agrees at 8 bases. Germline trimming cut 3 bases from V and 14 bases from J; bases unmatched to any gene: 9. The CDR3 is 13 amino acids. Germline V gene sequence: CDR1 LGHDT, CDR2 YNNKEL (reference sequence). Here the CDR3 DNA reads TGTGCCAGCAGCCAGCGACTAGCGAGGGGGAAGTTCTTC. Residues: CASSQRLARGKFF.

This clone has more than one count but fewer than ten. The rearrangement joins TRBV6-5 to TRBJ1-4, with TRBD1 as a possible D gene (6 bases). V gave up 2 bases and J gave up 2 bases, with 12 bases separating them. Germline values: CDR1 MNHEY, CDR2 SVGAGI. The length of the CDR3 is 16 residues. The CDR3 DNA reads as TGTGCCAGCAGTTACACCCATACAGGGACTAATGAAAAACTGTTTTTT. It translates to CASSYTHTGTNEKLFF.

Points on this clone: The junction and the germline gene differ at one end; a read error may be behind it. This rearrangement joins TRBV10-1 to TRBJ1-1; tentative D call: TRBD1 (6 bases). CDR1 WNHNN and CDR2 SYGVQD come from the germline V gene (reference sequence). The CDR3 contains 17 residues. Written as DNA, the CDR3 is TGCGCCCGCAGTGGGGAGGGGGGGGGCCCACCCAACACTGAAGCTTTCTTT. Amino acid sequence: CARSGEGGGPPNTEAFF.